This T cell receptor beta chain was sequenced in a study of blood T cell repertoires in COVID-19 (dated by TCRdb to between 2020 and 2021). Background on the whole study: The collaborator samples originated in the United States, Italy and Spain and spanned the acute and convalescent phases of COVID-19. The material from the prospective study consisted of cDNA or gDNA derived from T cells, B-cell-depleted T cells, or PBMCs. Deeply sampled blood TCRbeta repertoires from subjects exposed to, actively infected with, or recovered from COVID-19 were included in the dataset. The repertoires were released in a freely available public database meant as a resource for research on the immune response to SARS-CoV-2. The samples were drawn from two sources: the first 160 participants of the ongoing ImmuneRACE study, and 1,000 to 1,500 subjects contributed by 6 global collaborators. The sample metadata nearly always contained a de-identified subject ID, COVID-19 status, age in years and sex. Where available, HLA class I and class II types were obtained from metadata supplied by the sample provider rather than from assay-based typing. What the study reported, not specific to this receptor: The quantity of clinical and demographic metadata differed by source and by participant and was supplied without curation.

About this clone itself: Its antigen remains unidentified. No base quality information exists; no much larger clone differs at one position.

The CDR3 measures 17 amino acids from cysteine to phenylalanine. Only the CDR3 part of the read is kept: 51 bases, read in frame from the first base. The germline V gene gives CDR1 as KGHSH and CDR2 as LQKENI. V is cut back by 3 bases and J by 3 bases, with 4 bases in the junction unmatched. TCRbeta CDR3 regions were amplified from genomic DNA by means of the immunoSEQ Assay, a bias-controlled multiplex PCR. The study's own analysis went as follows. The number of nucleated cells in each sample was estimated from the amplification of reference gene primers within the assay. To quantify the absolute abundance of each unique TCRbeta CDR3 rearrangement, sequence reads were collapsed and filtered. For each sample, productive Simpson clonality was calculated as the square root of Simpson's diversity index over productive rearrangements. TCRdb holds this immuneACCESS table with in-frame rearrangements only. Some clones are missing; in checked studies, unresolved V genes explain under half, and the rest has no known cause. Clone size and V and J calls were adopted from that table, with D and trimming inferred from the DNA. For this sample there are 31,000 or so clones; 89% appear just once. The top ten clones comprise over 25% of the sample.

Collaborating institutions collected whole blood in K2EDTA tubes following their own protocols. For TCRbeta analysis, collaborators shipped samples as frozen whole blood, isolated PBMCs, or DNA extracted from either of those sample types. This sequence uses TRBV18 and TRBJ2-2; a stretch of 13 junction bases matches TRBD2. The clonotype originates from a man of 80 years or more with acute or convalescent COVID-19. The specimen was peripheral blood. This receptor carries the CDR3 CASSPNGLAGDTGELFF. The sequence in DNA is TGTGCCAGCTCACCGAACGGACTAGCGGGGGACACCGGGGAGCTGTTTTTT. When the CDR3 is completed using the reference TRBV18 and TRBJ2-2 genes on either side, the full variable domain is NAGVMQNPRHLVRRRGQEARLRCSPMKGHSHVYWYRQLPEEGLKFMVYLQKENIIDESGMPKERFSAEFPKEGPSILRIQQVVRGDSAAYFCASSPNGLAGDTGELFFGEGSRLTVL.